The present entry profiles one T cell receptor beta chain with its context. Its target is unknown. These data originate in a study of shared clonotypes between healthy human individuals. General study findings and limits: Even with large depth, rarefaction showed that sorted-subset sequencing was incomplete. Blood alone was sampled, and tissue repertoires likely differ.

Terminally differentiated effector memory CD45RA+ cells were left out of the naive CD8 fraction, which was CD45RO-negative and positively selected for CCR7. Everyone who donated was a Caucasian adult who lived in Nashville, Tennessee. The study ran the assay at deep level. Clones were sequenced by immunoSEQ multiplex PCR, and TCRdb holds only the in-frame ones, with some missing. The repertoire holds hundreds of thousands of clones, with roughly 92% as singletons. This CDR3 has 14 amino acids. V lost 2 bases to trimming and J lost 7 bases, with 15 bases between them. Germline CDR1 reads MNHEY; CDR2 reads SMNVEV (reference sequence).

This TCR derives from a man aged 25 to 45 in good health. Sequencing was performed on naive CD8+ T cells sorted from blood. V gene TRBV27 combines with J gene TRBJ2-7; D might be TRBD2 (6 bases). CDR3 sequence: CASSLRGLGLEQYF. The CDR3 region has the DNA TGTGCCAGCAGTTTAAGGGGACTTGGGTTGGAGCAGTACTTC.